The 22 T cell receptor beta chains below all came from one sample that was sequenced in a study of T cell repertoires in cytomegalovirus infection. TCRdb reanalysed the reads using MiXCR and keeps one entry per CDR3 protein. The sample holds 97,000 or so distinct CDR3 sequences; about 15% are singletons and the top ten take more than 7%. The sample taken for sequencing was PBMCs. Receptor source: a human donor in good health (CMV status not recorded). Some clones in this sample may be carry-over from other donors' samples.

This clonotype was counted between two and nine times. V is TRBV20-1 and J is TRBJ2-6; 10 positions match TRBD1. Germline V lookup: CDR1 DFQATT, CDR2 SNEGSKA (reference sequence). V was pared by 3 bases and J by 2 bases, with 7 bases of the junction left unmatched. CDR3 size: 17 residues. The CDR3 protein is CSASGTGERPGANVLTF. CDR3 in DNA: TGCAGTGCTAGCGGGACAGGGGAGAGACCTGGGGCCAACGTCCTGACTTTC.

In this sample, this clonotype turned up many times. V gene TRBV6-2 or TRBV6-3 combines with J gene TRBJ2-7, with D perhaps matching TRBD2 (6 bases). CDR3 length equals 15 residues. Between the trimmed V and J ends, which lost 2 bases and 9 bases, there was a span of 20 bases. The germline CDR1 and CDR2 sequences are MNHEY and SVGEGT. CDR3 sequence: CASSYPQGLYERQYF. The CDR3 DNA is TGTGCCAGCAGTTACCCCCAGGGACTCTACGAGAGGCAGTACTTC.

This clonotype was recorded at least ten times. This rearrangement joins TRBV6-5 to TRBJ2-1; tentatively, D is TRBD2 (5 bases). Trimming cost V 0 bases and J 10 bases, with 10 bases left between them. This CDR3 has 13 amino acids. The germline V gene encodes CDR1 MNHEY and CDR2 SVGAGI. As DNA, the CDR3 is TGTGCCAGCAGTTACTCGGCTCGGGGAGAGCAGTTCTTC. Encoded protein: CASSYSARGEQFF.

V usage is TRBV19 and J usage is TRBJ2-2; TRBD1 matches 10 bases. Trimming cost V 9 bases and J 6 bases; bases outside gene matches: 13. The V gene's germline CDR1 is LNHDA and CDR2 SQIVND (reference sequence). The CDR3 consists of 16 residues. The CDR3: CASRVTGGRLPGELFF. In DNA form, the CDR3 reads TGTGCCAGCCGAGTGACAGGGGGCAGATTGCCCGGGGAGCTGTTTTTT.

The J gene is TRBJ2-3, the V gene TRBV6-1; D unclear. The CDR3 contains 14 residues. Germline V gene data show CDR1 as MNHNS and CDR2 as SASEGT. V was cut by 4 bases and J by 3 bases, with 11 bases left in between. The CDR3 nucleotides are TGTGCCAGCAGTGTTACGCCCGCGACAGATACGCAGTATTTT. This translates into CASSVTPATDTQYF.

This clonotype appeared many times. The CDR3 loop is CATSMRGAGDTQYF. The CDR3, as DNA: TGTGCCACCAGCATGCGGGGGGCTGGAGATACGCAGTATTTT. The V gene is TRBV15, the J gene TRBJ2-3; 8 nucleotides match TRBD2. Trimming at V came to 4 bases and at J to 5 bases, leaving 5 bases not matched to a gene. In germline, CDR1 is LNHNV, CDR2 YYDKDF (reference sequence). The CDR3 sequence is 14 residues long. Together with reference TRBV15 and TRBJ2-3, the CDR3 gives the full variable domain: DAMVIQNPRYQVTQFGKPVTLSCSQTLNHNVMYWYQQKSSQAPKLLFHYYDKDFNNEADTPDNFQSRRPNTSFCFLDIRSPGLGDTAMYLCATSMRGAGDTQYFGPGTRLTVL.

This chain uses TRBV6-2 or TRBV6-3 with TRBJ2-1; 7 bases align to TRBD1. With 8 bases clipped from V and 2 bases from J, the junction kept 6 bases outside the gene matches. This CDR3 spans 14 amino acids. Germline CDR1 is MNHEY and CDR2 is SVGEGT. In DNA, the CDR3 is TGTGCCAGCCACCGGGACAGCGCCTACAATGAGCAGTTCTTC. It specifies CASHRDSAYNEQFF.

This clonotype was recorded at least ten times. This chain joins TRBV7-2 and TRBJ1-4; D gene uncertain. V was trimmed by 2 bases and J by 5 bases, leaving 9 bases between them. The CDR3 is 14 residues long. Germline-derived CDR1 and CDR2 are SGHTA and FQGNSA. The CDR3 loop is CASSLSHPNEKLFF. In DNA form, the CDR3 reads TGTGCCAGCAGCTTATCGCATCCCAATGAAAAACTGTTTTTT.

A note on this clonotype: Sequence at one end of the junction differs from germline and may be a read error. The chain is built from TRBV10-3 and TRBJ1-1; D might be TRBD1 (5 bases). Looked up from germline, CDR1 is ENHRY and CDR2 is SYGVKD. The CDR3 has 18 residues. The CDR3 sequence is CAISPMGERGRENIEAFF. CDR3 coding DNA: TGTGCCATCAGTCCGATGGGGGAAAGAGGGAGAGAGAACATTGAAGCTTTCTTT.

The table lists this clonotype with a count of one. A much larger clone is a single base away; this may be a read error. The chain combines TRBV3-1 with TRBJ1-1; D is perhaps TRBD1 (5 bases). The germline V gene has CDR1 LGHDT and CDR2 YNNKEL (reference sequence). CDR3 length: 13 amino acids. This chain's CDR3 is CTSSHAAGYEAFF. CDR3 in DNA: TGTACCAGCAGCCACGCAGCAGGGTACGAAGCTTTCTTT.

This clonotype was detected ten times or more. The V gene is TRBV5-1, the J gene TRBJ2-5; either TRBD1 or TRBD2 may supply D (6 bases each). The CDR3 is 16 residues long. Germline CDR1 SGHRS, CDR2 YFSETQ. V lost 0 bases, J lost 4 bases, and 16 bases lay in between. The CDR3 region is CASSLGGGLPRETQYF. The CDR3 DNA is TGCGCCAGCAGCTTGGGAGGGGGGCTCCCGAGAGAGACCCAGTACTTC.

A note on this clonotype: The junction and the germline gene differ at one end; a read error may be behind it. V gene TRBV5-1 combines with J gene TRBJ2-5; D is uncertain. The CDR3 sequence is 14 residues long. Germline V gives CDR1 SGHRS, CDR2 YFSETQ. The CDR3, as DNA: TGCGCCAGCAGCTTGGAGGGTTTTCAAGAGATCCAGTACTTC. The encoded protein is CASSLEGFQEIQYF.

This clonotype was counted many times. V is TRBV2 and J is TRBJ1-5; D is uncertain. The length of the CDR3 is 13 residues. The ends were cut back, 1 base at V and 7 bases at J, with 8 bases in the middle. Looked up from germline, CDR1 is SNHLY and CDR2 is FYNNEI. CDR3 coding DNA: TGTGCCAGCAGTGAAGAGCGCGGGCAGCCCCAGCATTTT. Protein: CASSEERGQPQHF.

This clonotype was observed a handful of times. Here the CDR3 reads CASSPYRGSGANVLTF. CDR3 nucleotides: TGTGCCAGCAGCCCCTATCGGGGTTCTGGGGCCAACGTCCTGACTTTC. The chain has TRBV5-7 and TRBJ2-6, with D perhaps TRBD2 (5 bases). TRBV5-7 is an ORF; its function is uncertain. The CDR3 covers 16 residues. V shed 4 bases and J shed 1 base, with 12 bases lying between them.

With regard to this clonotype: This sequence may be a read error, since a much larger clone differs from it by one base. This chain connects TRBV7-4 to TRBJ1-1; D call uncertain. This CDR3 spans 15 amino acids. Germline-derived CDR1 and CDR2 are SGHVT and SQSDAQ. CDR3 sequence (DNA): TGTCCCAGCAACTCTCATCGGTTTTGGAACACTGAAGCTTTCTTT. Residues: CPSNSHRFWNTEAFF.

A few counts support this clonotype. V usage is TRBV19 and J usage is TRBJ1-4; 8 bases agree with TRBD1. This CDR3 region has 17 residues. The germline CDR1 and CDR2 sequences are LNHDA and SQIVND (reference sequence). V shed 5 bases, J shed 3 bases, and the junction held 11 bases outside the gene matches. This chain's CDR3 is CASSFGQGGSANEKLFF. In DNA, the CDR3 is TGTGCCAGTAGTTTTGGACAGGGAGGATCGGCTAATGAAAAACTGTTTTTT.

This clonotype was seen repeatedly, ten times or more. At one boundary the junction diverges from the germline segment, which might be a read error. The rearrangement links TRBV4-2 to TRBJ2-5; 11 nucleotides agree with TRBD2. This CDR3 is built from 14 residues. Germline CDR1 LGHNA, CDR2 YNFKEQ. The CDR3, as DNA: TGTGCCAGCAGCCAAGATTCAAGTAGCGGGGGGGTGGTCTTC. The encoded protein is CASSQDSSSGGVVF.

The table lists this clonotype with many counts. The J gene is TRBJ2-7, the V gene TRBV12-3 or TRBV12-4; 8 bases are a match to TRBD1. The length of the CDR3 is 15 residues. V was pared by 6 bases and J by 5 bases, with 12 bases of the junction left unmatched. In DNA, the CDR3 is TGTGCCAGCAGCCCGGTTTCGGGACAGGCCCACGAGCAGTACTTC. Its protein is CASSPVSGQAHEQYF.

Ten or more counts support this clonotype. The chain joins TRBV7-2 to TRBJ2-1; 12 nucleotides line up with TRBD2. The CDR3 extends over 16 amino acids. Per the germline V gene, CDR1 is SGHTA and CDR2 is FQGNSA. With V trimmed by 2 bases and J by 8 bases, 7 bases remained unmatched. The CDR3 region is CASSLTASGGGHEQFF. CDR3 in DNA: TGTGCCAGCAGCTTAACCGCTAGCGGGGGGGGTCATGAGCAGTTCTTC. Drawing the rest from reference TRBV7-2 and TRBJ2-1, the complete variable domain is GAGVSQSPSNKVTEKGKDVELRCDPISGHTALYWYRQSLGQGLEFLIYFQGNSAPDKSGLPSDRFSAERTGGSVSTLTIQRTQQEDSAVYLCASSLTASGGGHEQFFGPGTRLTVL.

This clonotype was observed at least ten times. The rearrangement links TRBV14 to TRBJ1-5, with D perhaps matching TRBD1 (6 bases). The CDR3 spans 15 residues. Germline loops: CDR1 SGHDN, CDR2 FVKESK. V lost 0 bases, J lost 7 bases, and 13 bases lay in between. In DNA, the CDR3 is TGTGCCAGCAGCCAAGATGTGGGGGGCTGGCAGCCCCAGCATTTT. This gives the protein CASSQDVGGWQPQHF.

In its sample, this clonotype was seen a few times. The chain couples TRBV7-3 to TRBJ2-1; D unresolved. CDR3 length: 13 amino acids. The germline V gene encodes CDR1 SGHTA and CDR2 FQGTGA. The ends were cut back, 2 bases at V and 10 bases at J, with 12 bases in the middle. As DNA, the CDR3 is TGTGCCAGCAGCTTAGGCCAGAAGATCGAGCAGTTCTTC. Amino acid sequence: CASSLGQKIEQFF.

This clonotype was detected once. V and J are TRBV14 and TRBJ1-4, with D possibly TRBD1 on 6 matching bases. The CDR3 totals 14 residues. Germline assignment: CDR1 SGHDN and CDR2 FVKESK. V gave up 4 bases and J gave up 8 bases, with 14 bases separating them. The CDR3: CASSPTGPGEKLFF. The CDR3 DNA reads as TGTGCCAGCAGCCCTACAGGGCCCGGGGAAAAACTGTTTTTT.